These 4 T cell receptor beta chains were all obtained from the same sample, sequenced in a study of molecular identifiers for immune sequencing clone quantification. Each CDR3 protein is one row after TCRdb ran MiXCR on the PCR reads. Of about 640,000 distinct CDR3 sequences in the sample, nearly 20% were seen once. Sequencing input: naive CD8+ T cells from blood, with Jurkat cell RNA spiked in. Subset: FACS-sorted CD8+CD4-CCR7+CD45RA+ naive T cells. The receptors were gathered from a human donor in good health. Some libraries in this study had Jurkat cell RNA spiked in.

This clonotype was observed a handful of times. The rearrangement uses TRBV6-1 and TRBJ2-4; no clear D gene. This CDR3 contains 17 residues. Deletions cut 5 bases from V and 0 bases from J, with 17 bases between. From germline, CDR1 is MNHNS and CDR2 SASEGT. The DNA for the CDR3 is TGTGCCAGCAGTATAGGGCGAGCTAACCTAGCCAAAAACATTCAGTACTTC. Protein product: CASSIGRANLAKNIQYF.

This clonotype came up many times. The chain employs TRBV12-3 or TRBV12-4 and TRBJ2-5; TRBD1 agrees at 8 bases. Losses at the gene ends were 6 bases for V and 1 base for J; bases not matched to a gene: 13. CDR3 length: 17 residues. CDR3 sequence reads: CASSPPTGVSFQETQYF. CDR3 DNA sequence: TGTGCCAGCAGCCCCCCGACAGGGGTGAGTTTCCAAGAGACCCAGTACTTC.

This clonotype occurred many times. V usage is TRBV7-6 and J usage is TRBJ2-7, with 8 bases matching TRBD1. This CDR3 has 14 amino acids. Unmatched junction bases numbered 5, after V lost 5 bases and J lost 2 bases. CDR1 SGHVS and CDR2 FNYEAQ come from the germline V gene. The CDR3 DNA sequence: TGTGCCAGCAGCCAAATGACAGGGGCCTACGAGCAGTACTTC. Translated: CASSQMTGAYEQYF.

This clonotype was observed many times. V is TRBV6-9 and J is TRBJ1-6; D remains ambiguous. This CDR3 is built from 11 residues. V gave up 6 bases and J gave up 8 bases, with 5 bases separating them. Germline loops: CDR1 MNHGY, CDR2 SVAAGI. For the CDR3, the DNA is TGTGCCAGCAGCTTAGATTCACCCCTCCACTTT. As protein: CASSLDSPLHF.